One and the same sample provided the 9 T cell receptor beta chains below, sequenced in a study of T-cell memory formation after mild COVID-19. MiXCR was run by TCRdb on the 5' RACE reads, yielding one entry per CDR3 protein. The sample includes around 300,000 distinct CDR3 sequences, around 19% of them seen just once. The specimen was PBMCs or a T cell subset sorted from them (not recorded which). These receptors all stem from a man aged 18 to 29 who had mild COVID-19 (a few samples of this study predate the infection). Cell type and time point are not known.

A few counts support this clonotype. CDR3 nucleotides: TGTGCCAGCAGTAACGACAGAGCAGATACGCAGTATTTT. Encoded protein: CASSNDRADTQYF. The V call is TRBV6-2 or TRBV6-3, the J call TRBJ2-3; D may be TRBD1 (5 bases). V was clipped by 5 bases and J by 4 bases, with 10 bases between them. CDR3 length equals 13 residues. From germline, CDR1 is MNHEY and CDR2 SVGEGT.

This clonotype was observed a few times. The CDR3 bases are TGTGCCACCAGTGACCCGTGGGGCACTGAAGCTTTCTTT. Its translation is CATSDPWGTEAFF. The V gene is TRBV24-1, the J gene TRBJ1-1; no clear D. The germline V and J ends were trimmed by 4 bases and 4 bases, with 9 bases remaining between them. The CDR3 has 13 residues. CDR1 KGHDR and CDR2 SFDVKD come from the germline V gene.

This clonotype occurred a few times. The chain recombines TRBV12-3 or TRBV12-4 with TRBJ2-1; D is tentatively TRBD1 or TRBD2 (6 bases each). Trimming removed 5 bases at V and 7 bases at J, with 15 bases between. This CDR3 has 14 amino acids. The DNA of the CDR3 is TGTGCCAGCAGTCCGGGGGCGTATTTTAATGAGCAGTTCTTC. This sequence encodes CASSPGAYFNEQFF.

The chain joins TRBV24-1 to TRBJ2-3; 9 bases are shared with TRBD1. J gave up 2 bases and V 8 bases, and 10 bases lay outside the gene matches. CDR1 and CDR2 (germline): KGHDR, SFDVKD. The CDR3 consists of 16 residues. CDR3: CATMDPDRGSTDTQYF. The CDR3 DNA follows: TGTGCCACCATGGACCCGGACAGGGGTTCCACAGATACGCAGTATTTT.

The V gene is TRBV28, the J gene TRBJ2-1; no clear D gene. Looked up from germline, CDR1 is MDHEN and CDR2 is SYDVKM. The CDR3 extends over 14 amino acids. V shed 6 bases and J shed 5 bases, with 14 bases lying between them. DNA of the CDR3: TGTGCCAGCAGGACGACACTTGGCCACAATGAGCAGTTCTTC. Protein product: CASRTTLGHNEQFF.

The chain carries TRBV6-6 and TRBJ1-3, with 8 bases identical to TRBD1. Germline V gives CDR1 MNHNY, CDR2 SVGAGI (reference sequence). The trim removed 10 bases at V and 0 bases at J, leaving 20 bases unmatched. There are 19 residues in the CDR3. CDR3 sequence: CATNDFQGQALGSGNTIYF. CDR3 DNA: TGTGCCACCAATGATTTCCAGGGACAGGCCCTAGGCTCTGGAAACACCATATATTTT.

This clonotype was seen a handful of times. The V gene is TRBV12-3 or TRBV12-4, the J gene TRBJ2-1; 12 bases align to TRBD2. CDR3 length equals 15 residues. The junction had 4 bases not matched to a gene; V was cut back by 4 bases and J by 6 bases. The CDR3 nucleotides are TGTGCCAGCAGTTCTACTAGCGGGGGGCTCAATGAGCAGTTCTTC. The encoded protein is CASSSTSGGLNEQFF.

This clonotype was seen a few times. V usage is TRBV7-2 and J usage is TRBJ2-3, with D maybe TRBD2 (6 bases). Looked up from germline, CDR1 is SGHTA and CDR2 is FQGNSA. This CDR3 is 14 amino acids long. The V gene lost 4 bases and the J gene lost 10 bases, with 18 bases spanning the gap. The DNA of the CDR3 is TGTGCCAGCAGCTACCAACTGACTAGTTATCCGCAGTATTTT. Its translation: CASSYQLTSYPQYF.

The chain has TRBV7-2 and TRBJ2-1, with D perhaps being TRBD1 or TRBD2 (6 bases each). This CDR3 is built from 15 residues. The V gene's germline CDR1 is SGHTA and CDR2 FQGNSA. Trimming took off 0 bases at V and 3 bases at J, with 9 bases between the two ends. CDR3 residues: CASSLAGGRYNEQFF. The CDR3, as DNA: TGTGCCAGCAGCTTAGCGGGGGGCCGCTACAATGAGCAGTTCTTC.